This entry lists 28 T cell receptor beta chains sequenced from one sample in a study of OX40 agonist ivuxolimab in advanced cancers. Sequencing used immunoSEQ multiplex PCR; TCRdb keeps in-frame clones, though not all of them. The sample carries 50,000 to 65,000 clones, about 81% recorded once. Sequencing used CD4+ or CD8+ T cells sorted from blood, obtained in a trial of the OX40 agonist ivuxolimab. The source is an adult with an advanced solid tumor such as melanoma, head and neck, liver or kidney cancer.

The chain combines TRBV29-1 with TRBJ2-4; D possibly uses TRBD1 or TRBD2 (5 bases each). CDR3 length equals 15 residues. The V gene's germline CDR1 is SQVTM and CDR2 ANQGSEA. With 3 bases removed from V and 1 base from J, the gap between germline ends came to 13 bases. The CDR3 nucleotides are TGCAGCGTTGAGATGGGGGTTGGGGCCAAAAACATTCAGTACTTC. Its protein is CSVEMGVGAKNIQYF.

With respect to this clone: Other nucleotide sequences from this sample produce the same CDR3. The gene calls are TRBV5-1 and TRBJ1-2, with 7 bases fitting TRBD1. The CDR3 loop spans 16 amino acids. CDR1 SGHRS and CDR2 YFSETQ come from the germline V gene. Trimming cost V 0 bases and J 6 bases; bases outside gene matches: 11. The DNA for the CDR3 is TGCGCCAGCAGCTTGGCTCATTCAGGGGGGCAGGATGGCTACACCTTC. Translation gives CASSLAHSGGQDGYTF.

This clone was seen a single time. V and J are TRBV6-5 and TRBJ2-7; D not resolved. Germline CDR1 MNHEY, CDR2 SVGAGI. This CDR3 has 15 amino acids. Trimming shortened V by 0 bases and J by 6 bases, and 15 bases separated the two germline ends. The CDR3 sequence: CASSYSIRSASEQYF. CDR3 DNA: TGTGCCAGCAGTTACTCAATCCGATCGGCCTCCGAGCAGTACTTC.

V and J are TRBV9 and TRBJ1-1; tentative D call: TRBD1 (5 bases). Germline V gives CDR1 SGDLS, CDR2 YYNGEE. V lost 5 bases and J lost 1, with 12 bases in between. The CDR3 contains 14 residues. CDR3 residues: CASSRPGGNTEAFF. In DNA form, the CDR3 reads TGTGCCAGCAGTCGCCCCGGGGGGAACACTGAAGCTTTCTTT.

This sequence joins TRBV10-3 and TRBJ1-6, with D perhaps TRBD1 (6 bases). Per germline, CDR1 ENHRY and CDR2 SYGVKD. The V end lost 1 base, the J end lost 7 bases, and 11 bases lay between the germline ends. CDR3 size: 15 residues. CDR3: CAISELGGLNSPLHF. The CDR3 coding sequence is TGTGCCATCAGTGAGTTGGGGGGCTTGAATTCACCCCTCCACTTT.

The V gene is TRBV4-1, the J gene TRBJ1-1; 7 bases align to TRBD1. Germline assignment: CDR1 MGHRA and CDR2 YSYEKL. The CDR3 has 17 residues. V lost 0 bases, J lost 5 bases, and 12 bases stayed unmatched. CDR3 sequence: CASSQDLHRGGGTEAFF. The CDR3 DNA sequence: TGCGCCAGCAGCCAAGACCTTCACAGGGGAGGTGGGACTGAAGCTTTCTTT.

CDR3 loop: CATQGSGLNTGELFF. The CDR3 nucleotides read TGTGCCACCCAGGGGTCGGGCCTCAACACCGGGGAGCTGTTTTTT. The genes are TRBV28 and TRBJ2-2; TRBD1 is a possible D gene (6 bases). The V and J ends lost 10 bases and 2 bases respectively, with 17 bases between them. Looked up from germline, CDR1 is MDHEN and CDR2 is SYDVKM. This CDR3 has 15 residues.

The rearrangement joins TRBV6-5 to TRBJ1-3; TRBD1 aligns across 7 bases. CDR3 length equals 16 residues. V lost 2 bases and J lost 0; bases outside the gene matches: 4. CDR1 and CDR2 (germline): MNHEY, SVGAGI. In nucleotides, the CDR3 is TGTGCCAGCAGTTACACACAGGGGAGCTCTGGAAACACCATATATTTT. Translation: CASSYTQGSSGNTIYF.

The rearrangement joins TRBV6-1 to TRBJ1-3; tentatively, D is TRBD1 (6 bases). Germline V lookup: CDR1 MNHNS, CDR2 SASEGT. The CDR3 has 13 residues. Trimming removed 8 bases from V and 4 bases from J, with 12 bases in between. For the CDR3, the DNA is TGTGCCAGCTCAGGGGCGAAGGGAAACACCATATATTTT. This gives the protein CASSGAKGNTIYF.

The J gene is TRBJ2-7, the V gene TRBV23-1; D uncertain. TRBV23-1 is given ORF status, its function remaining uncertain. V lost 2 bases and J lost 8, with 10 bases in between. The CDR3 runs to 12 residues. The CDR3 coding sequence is TGCGCCAGCAGTCAAGCGCCGCCCCAGCAGTACTTC. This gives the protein CASSQAPPQQYF.

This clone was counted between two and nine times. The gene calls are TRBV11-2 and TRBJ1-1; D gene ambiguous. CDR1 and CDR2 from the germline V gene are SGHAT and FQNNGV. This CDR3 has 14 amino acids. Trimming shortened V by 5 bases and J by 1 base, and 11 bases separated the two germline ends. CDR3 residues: CASSPWEPNTEAFF. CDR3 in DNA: TGTGCCAGCAGCCCCTGGGAGCCGAACACTGAAGCTTTCTTT. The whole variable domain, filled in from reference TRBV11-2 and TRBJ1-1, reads EAGVAQSPRYKIIEKRQSVAFWCNPISGHATLYWYQQILGQGPKLLIQFQNNGVVDDSQLPKDRFSAERLKGVDSTLKIQPAKLEDSAVYLCASSPWEPNTEAFFGQGTRLTVV.

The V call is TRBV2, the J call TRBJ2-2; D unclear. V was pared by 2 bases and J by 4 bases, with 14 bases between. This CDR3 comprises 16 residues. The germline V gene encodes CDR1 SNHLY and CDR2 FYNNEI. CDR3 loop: CASSESSWRSTGELFF. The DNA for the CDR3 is TGTGCCAGCAGTGAATCCTCGTGGCGGAGCACCGGGGAGCTGTTTTTT. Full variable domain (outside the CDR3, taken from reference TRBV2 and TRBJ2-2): EPEVTQTPSHQVTQMGQEVILRCVPISNHLYFYWYRQILGQKVEFLVSFYNNEISEKSEIFDDQFSVERPDGSNFTLKIRSTKLEDSAMYFCASSESSWRSTGELFFGEGSRLTVL.

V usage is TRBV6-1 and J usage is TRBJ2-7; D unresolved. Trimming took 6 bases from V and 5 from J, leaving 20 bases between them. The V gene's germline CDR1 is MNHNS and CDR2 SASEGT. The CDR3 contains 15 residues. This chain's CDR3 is CASSVHFRIADEQYF. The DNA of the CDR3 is TGTGCCAGCAGCGTCCACTTCCGGATCGCGGACGAGCAGTACTTC.

The CDR3 here is CASDRWGGIGTEAFF. Written as DNA, the CDR3 is TGTGCCAGCGATAGATGGGGGGGTATCGGAACTGAAGCTTTCTTT. V usage is TRBV19 and J usage is TRBJ1-1, with a weak D call TRBD1 (5 bases). The length of the CDR3 is 15 residues. Between the trimmed V and J ends, which lost 9 bases and 5 bases, there was a span of 22 bases. CDR1 is LNHDA and CDR2 is SQIVND in the germline V gene (reference sequence).

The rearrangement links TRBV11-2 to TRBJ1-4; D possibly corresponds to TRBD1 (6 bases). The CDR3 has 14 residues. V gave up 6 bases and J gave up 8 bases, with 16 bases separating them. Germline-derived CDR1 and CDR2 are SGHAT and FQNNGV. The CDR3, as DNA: TGTGCCAGCAGTTCCGCAGGGGCTTGGGAAAAACTGTTTTTT. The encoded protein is CASSSAGAWEKLFF. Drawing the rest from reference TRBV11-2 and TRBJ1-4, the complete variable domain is EAGVAQSPRYKIIEKRQSVAFWCNPISGHATLYWYQQILGQGPKLLIQFQNNGVVDDSQLPKDRFSAERLKGVDSTLKIQPAKLEDSAVYLCASSSAGAWEKLFFGSGTQLSVL.

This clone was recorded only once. The CDR3 DNA reads as TGTGCCAGCAGCTCCCGGACAGGGGCTATGGGCGAGCAGTACTTC. Protein: CASSSRTGAMGEQYF. The chain is built from TRBV7-9 and TRBJ2-7; 9 bases map to TRBD1. Germline V gives CDR1 SEHNR, CDR2 FQNEAQ (reference sequence). Unmatched junction bases numbered 10, after V lost 4 bases and J lost 6 bases. The CDR3 loop spans 15 amino acids.

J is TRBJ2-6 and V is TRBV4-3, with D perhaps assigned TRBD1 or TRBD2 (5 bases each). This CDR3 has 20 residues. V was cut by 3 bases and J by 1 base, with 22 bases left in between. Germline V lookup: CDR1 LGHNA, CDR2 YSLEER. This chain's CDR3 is CASSQRVGSGRRSGANVLTF. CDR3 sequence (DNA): TGCGCCAGCAGCCAGAGAGTTGGGTCGGGACGGAGATCTGGGGCCAACGTCCTGACTTTC.

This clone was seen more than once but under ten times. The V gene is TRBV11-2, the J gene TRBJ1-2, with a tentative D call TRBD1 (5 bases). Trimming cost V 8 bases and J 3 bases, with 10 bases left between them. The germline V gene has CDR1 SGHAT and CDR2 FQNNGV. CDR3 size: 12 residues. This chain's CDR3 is CASSKGDYGYTF. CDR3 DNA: TGTGCCAGCTCGAAAGGGGACTATGGCTACACCTTC.

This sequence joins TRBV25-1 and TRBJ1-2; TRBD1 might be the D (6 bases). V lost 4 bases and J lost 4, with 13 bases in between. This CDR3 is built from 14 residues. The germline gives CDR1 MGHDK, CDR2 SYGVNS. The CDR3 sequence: CASSAEQGFYGYTF. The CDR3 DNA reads TGTGCCAGCAGTGCGGAACAGGGATTCTATGGCTACACCTTC.

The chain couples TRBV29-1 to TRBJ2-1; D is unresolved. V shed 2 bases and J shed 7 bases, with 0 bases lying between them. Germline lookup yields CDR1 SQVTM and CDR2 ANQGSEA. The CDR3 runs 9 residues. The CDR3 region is CSVENEQFF. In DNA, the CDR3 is TGCAGCGTTGAAAATGAGCAGTTCTTC.

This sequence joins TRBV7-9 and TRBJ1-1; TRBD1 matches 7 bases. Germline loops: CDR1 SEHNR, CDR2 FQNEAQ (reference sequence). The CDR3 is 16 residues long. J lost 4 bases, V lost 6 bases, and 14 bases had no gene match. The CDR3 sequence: CASSSSGTASSTEAFF. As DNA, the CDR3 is TGTGCCAGCAGTTCTTCCGGGACAGCGTCTTCCACTGAAGCTTTCTTT.

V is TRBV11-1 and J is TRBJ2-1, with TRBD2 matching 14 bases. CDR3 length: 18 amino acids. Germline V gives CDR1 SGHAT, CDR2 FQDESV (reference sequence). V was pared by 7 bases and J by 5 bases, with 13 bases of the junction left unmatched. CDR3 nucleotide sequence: TGTGCCAGCACCCGATCCTTGACTAGCGGGGGGGCCCACAATGAGCAGTTCTTC. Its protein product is CASTRSLTSGGAHNEQFF.

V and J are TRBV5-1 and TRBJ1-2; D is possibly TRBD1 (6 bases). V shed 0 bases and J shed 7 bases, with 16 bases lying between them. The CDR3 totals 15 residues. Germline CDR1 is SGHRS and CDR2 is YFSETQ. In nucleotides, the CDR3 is TGCGCCAGCAGCTTGGAGGGGGGCTCCACCGCTGGCTACACCTTC. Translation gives CASSLEGGSTAGYTF.

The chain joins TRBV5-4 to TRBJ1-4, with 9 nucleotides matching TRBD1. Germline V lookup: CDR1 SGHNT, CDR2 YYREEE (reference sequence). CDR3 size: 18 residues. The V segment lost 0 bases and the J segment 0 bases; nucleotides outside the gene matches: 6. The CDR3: CASSLGQGGFATNEKLFF. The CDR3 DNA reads TGTGCCAGCAGCTTGGGACAGGGGGGTTTTGCAACTAATGAAAAACTGTTTTTT.

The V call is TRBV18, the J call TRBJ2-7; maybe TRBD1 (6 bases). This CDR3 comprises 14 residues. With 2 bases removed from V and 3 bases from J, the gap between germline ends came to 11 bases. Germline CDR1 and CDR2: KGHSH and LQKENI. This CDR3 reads CASSPGDTYYEQYF. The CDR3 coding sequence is TGTGCCAGCTCACCAGGGGACACCTACTACGAGCAGTACTTC.

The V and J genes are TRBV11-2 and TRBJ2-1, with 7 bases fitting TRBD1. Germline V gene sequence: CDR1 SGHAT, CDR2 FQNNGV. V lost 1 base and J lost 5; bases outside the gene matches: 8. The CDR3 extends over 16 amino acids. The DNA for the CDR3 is TGTGCCAGCAGCTTAGGCAGGCAGGGACAGAACAATGAGCAGTTCTTC. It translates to CASSLGRQGQNNEQFF. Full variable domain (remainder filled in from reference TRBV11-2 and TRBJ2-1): EAGVAQSPRYKIIEKRQSVAFWCNPISGHATLYWYQQILGQGPKLLIQFQNNGVVDDSQLPKDRFSAERLKGVDSTLKIQPAKLEDSAVYLCASSLGRQGQNNEQFFGPGTRLTVL.

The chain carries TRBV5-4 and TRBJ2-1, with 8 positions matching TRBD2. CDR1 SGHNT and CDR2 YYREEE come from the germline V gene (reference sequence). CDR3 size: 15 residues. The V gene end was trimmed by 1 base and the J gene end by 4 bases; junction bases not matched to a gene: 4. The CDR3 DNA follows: TGTGCCAGCAGCTTGCGCGGGGGGAAGTACAATGAGCAGTTCTTC. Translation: CASSLRGGKYNEQFF.

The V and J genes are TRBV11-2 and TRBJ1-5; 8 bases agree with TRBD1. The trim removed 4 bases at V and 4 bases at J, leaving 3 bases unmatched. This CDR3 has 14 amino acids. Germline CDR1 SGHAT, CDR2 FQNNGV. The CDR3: CASSSGQVNQPQHF. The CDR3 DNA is TGTGCCAGCAGCTCGGGACAGGTTAATCAGCCCCAGCATTTT.